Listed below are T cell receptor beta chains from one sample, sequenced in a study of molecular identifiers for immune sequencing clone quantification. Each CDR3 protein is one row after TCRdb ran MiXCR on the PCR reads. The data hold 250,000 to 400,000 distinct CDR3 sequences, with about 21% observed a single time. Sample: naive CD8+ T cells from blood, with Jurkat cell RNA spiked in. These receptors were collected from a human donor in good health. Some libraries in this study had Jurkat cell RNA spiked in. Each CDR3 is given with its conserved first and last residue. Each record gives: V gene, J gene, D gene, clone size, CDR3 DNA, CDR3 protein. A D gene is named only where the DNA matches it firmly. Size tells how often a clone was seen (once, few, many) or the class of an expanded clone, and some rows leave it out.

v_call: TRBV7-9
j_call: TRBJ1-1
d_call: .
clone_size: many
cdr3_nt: TGTGCCAGCAGCCTGGGGCCCGAGGGGCTTGGCACTGAAGCTTTCTTT
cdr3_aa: CASSLGPEGLGTEAFF

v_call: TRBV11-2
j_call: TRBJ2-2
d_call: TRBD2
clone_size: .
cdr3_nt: TGTGCCAGCAGCTTCAGCGGGAGGGCCACCGGGGAGCTGTTTTTT
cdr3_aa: CASSFSGRATGELFF

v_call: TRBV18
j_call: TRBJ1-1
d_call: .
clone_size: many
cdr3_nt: TGTGCCAGCTCACCAGTACCGGCGACTGAAGCTTTCTTT
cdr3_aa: CASSPVPATEAFF

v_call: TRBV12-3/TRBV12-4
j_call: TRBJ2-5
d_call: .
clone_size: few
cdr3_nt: TGTGCCAGCAATCATGCCGGGGGGCACCAAGAGACCCAGTACTTC
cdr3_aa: CASNHAGGHQETQYF

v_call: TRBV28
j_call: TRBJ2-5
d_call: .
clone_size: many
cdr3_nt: TGTGCCAGCAGCGCCCGACTAGGACAAGAGACCCAGTACTTC
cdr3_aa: CASSARLGQETQYF

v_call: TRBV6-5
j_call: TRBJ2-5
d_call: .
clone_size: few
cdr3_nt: TGTGCCAGCAGTTACTTGGCGGGCCAAGAGACCCAGTACTTC
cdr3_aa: CASSYLAGQETQYF

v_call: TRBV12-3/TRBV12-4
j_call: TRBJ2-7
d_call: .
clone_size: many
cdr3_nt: TGTGCCAGCAGCCCGGGGGACAGAGCTATTGGGTACGAGCAGTACTTC
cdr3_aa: CASSPGDRAIGYEQYF

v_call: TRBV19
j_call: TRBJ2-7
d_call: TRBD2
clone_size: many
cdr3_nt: TGTGCCAGTAGTGCCGGACTAGCGGGAGCTAACGAGCAGTACTTC
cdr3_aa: CASSAGLAGANEQYF

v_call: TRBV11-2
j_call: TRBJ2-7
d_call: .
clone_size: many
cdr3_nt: TGTGCCAGCAGCATCCACACAGGGTCGAGGTACGAGCAGTACTTC
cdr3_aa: CASSIHTGSRYEQYF

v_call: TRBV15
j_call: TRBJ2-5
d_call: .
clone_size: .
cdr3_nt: TGTGCCACCAGCAGAGGGGGACGCTTGCAAGAGACCCAGTACTTC
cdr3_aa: CATSRGGRLQETQYF

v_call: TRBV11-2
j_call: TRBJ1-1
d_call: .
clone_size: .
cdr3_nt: TGTGCCAGCAGCTTAGATCGAAACACTAGGGCCTCTGAAGCTTTCTTT
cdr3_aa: CASSLDRNTRASEAFF

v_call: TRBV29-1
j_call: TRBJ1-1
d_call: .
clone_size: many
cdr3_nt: TGCAGCGTTGATCCAGCTACCCCTGAAGCTTTCTTT
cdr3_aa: CSVDPATPEAFF

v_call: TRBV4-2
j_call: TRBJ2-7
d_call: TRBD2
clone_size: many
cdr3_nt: TGTGCCAGCAGCCAAGAAGGGCCTAGCGGGGGCTACGAGCAGTACTTC
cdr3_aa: CASSQEGPSGGYEQYF

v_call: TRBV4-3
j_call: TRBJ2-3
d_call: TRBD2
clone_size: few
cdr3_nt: TGCGCCAGCAGCCCTCGACTAGCGGGGATATCAGATACGCAGTATTTT
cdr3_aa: CASSPRLAGISDTQYF

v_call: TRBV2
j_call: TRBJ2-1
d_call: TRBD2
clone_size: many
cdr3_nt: TGTGCCAGCAGTGAATTAGCGGGGGGGCCATCCAATGAGCAGTTCTTC
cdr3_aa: CASSELAGGPSNEQFF

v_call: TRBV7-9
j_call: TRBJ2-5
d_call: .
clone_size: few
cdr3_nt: TGCGCCAGCGACCTACAGCGGGCTCCAGAGACCCAGTACTTC
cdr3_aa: CASDLQRAPETQYF

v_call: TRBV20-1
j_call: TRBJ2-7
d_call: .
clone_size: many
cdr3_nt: TGCAGTGCTAGGCTAGCCTACGAGCAGTACTTC
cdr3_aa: CSARLAYEQYF

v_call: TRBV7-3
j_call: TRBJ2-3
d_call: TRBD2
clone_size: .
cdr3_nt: TGTGCCAGCAGCTTAACCCGACTAGCGGGAAACGATACGCAGTATTTT
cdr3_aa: CASSLTRLAGNDTQYF

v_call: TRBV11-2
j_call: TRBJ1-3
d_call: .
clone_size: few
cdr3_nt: TGTGCCAGCAGCTCACATGATCCAGGGGTGGAAGACACCATATATTTT
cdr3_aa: CASSSHDPGVEDTIYF

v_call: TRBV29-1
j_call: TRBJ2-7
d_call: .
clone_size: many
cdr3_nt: TGCAGCGTCGCCATTTACTCCTACGAGCAGTACTTC
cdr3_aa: CSVAIYSYEQYF

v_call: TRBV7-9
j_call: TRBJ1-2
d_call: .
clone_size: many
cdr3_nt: TGTGCCAGCAGCTCAGTGATGAACTATGGCTACACCTTC
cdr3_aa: CASSSVMNYGYTF

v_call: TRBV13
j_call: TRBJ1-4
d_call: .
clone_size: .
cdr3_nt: TGTGCCAGCACAAACGGGAGGACGAGAACTAATGAAAAACTGTTTTTT
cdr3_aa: CASTNGRTRTNEKLFF

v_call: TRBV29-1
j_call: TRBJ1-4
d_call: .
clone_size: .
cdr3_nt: TGCAGCGTTGAATCGTCGGGACCGAGGTATGAAAAACTGTTTTTT
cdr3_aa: CSVESSGPRYEKLFF

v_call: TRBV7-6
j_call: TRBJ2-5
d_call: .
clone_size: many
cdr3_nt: TGTGCCAGCAGCTACCCCGTGGGCATGGTCGGGACCCAGTACTTC
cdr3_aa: CASSYPVGMVGTQYF

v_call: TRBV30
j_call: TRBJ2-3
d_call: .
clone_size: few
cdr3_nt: TGTGCCTGGAGTTCACAGGGCCTTAACACAGATACGCAGTATTTT
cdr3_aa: CAWSSQGLNTDTQYF

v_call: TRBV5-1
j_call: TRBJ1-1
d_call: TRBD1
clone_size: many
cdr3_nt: TGCGCCAGCAGCTTTAACAGGGGGGTTGAAGCTTTCTTT
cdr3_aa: CASSFNRGVEAFF

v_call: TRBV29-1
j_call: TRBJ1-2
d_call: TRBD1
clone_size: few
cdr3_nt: TGCAGCGTGAATTTCGGGACAGCTAACAACTATGGCTACACCTTC
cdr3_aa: CSVNFGTANNYGYTF

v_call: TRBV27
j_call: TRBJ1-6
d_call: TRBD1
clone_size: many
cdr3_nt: TGTGCCAGCAGTTCCGGGACAGGGTATTCACCCCTCCACTTT
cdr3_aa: CASSSGTGYSPLHF

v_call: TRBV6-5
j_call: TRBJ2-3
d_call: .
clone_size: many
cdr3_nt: TGTGCCAGCAGTTACGGCGCTAGCGGCACAGATACGCAGTATTTT
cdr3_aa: CASSYGASGTDTQYF

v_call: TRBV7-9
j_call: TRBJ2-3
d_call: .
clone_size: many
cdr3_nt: TGTGCCAGCAGCTTAATCCGGGACCCCCGCACAGATACGCAGTATTTT
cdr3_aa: CASSLIRDPRTDTQYF

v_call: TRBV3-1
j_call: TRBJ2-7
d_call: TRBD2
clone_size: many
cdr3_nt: TGTGCCAGCAGCCCCCGGGAGGCCTACGAGCAGTACTTC
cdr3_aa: CASSPREAYEQYF

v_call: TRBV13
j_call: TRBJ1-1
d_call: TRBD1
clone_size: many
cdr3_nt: TGTGCCAGCAGCTCACCCGGGACAGGGGGCATCTATGGCACTGAAGCTTTCTTT
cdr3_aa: CASSSPGTGGIYGTEAFF

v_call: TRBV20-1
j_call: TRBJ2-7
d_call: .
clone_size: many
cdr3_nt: TGCAGTGCTAGGGACTACAGACAGGGTCCCTACGAGCAGTACTTC
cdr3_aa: CSARDYRQGPYEQYF

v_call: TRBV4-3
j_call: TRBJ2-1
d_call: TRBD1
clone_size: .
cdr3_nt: TGCGCCAGCAGCCAAGCGCCAACCGGGACAGGGGATTACAATGAGCAGTTCTTC
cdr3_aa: CASSQAPTGTGDYNEQFF

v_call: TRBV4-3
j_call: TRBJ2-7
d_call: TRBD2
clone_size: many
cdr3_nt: TGCGCCAGCAGCCAGGCACTAGCGGGAGGAAGGTACGAGCAGTACTTC
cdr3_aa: CASSQALAGGRYEQYF

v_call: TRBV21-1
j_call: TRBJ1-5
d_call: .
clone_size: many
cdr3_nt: TGTGCCAGCAGCGGGAGACGGTTTAGAAGCAATCAGCCCCAGCATTTT
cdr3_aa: CASSGRRFRSNQPQHF

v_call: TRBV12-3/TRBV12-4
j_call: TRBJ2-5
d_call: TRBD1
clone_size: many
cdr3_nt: TGTGCCAGCAGTCCCGGGACAGGGATTCCAGAGACCCAGTACTTC
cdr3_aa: CASSPGTGIPETQYF

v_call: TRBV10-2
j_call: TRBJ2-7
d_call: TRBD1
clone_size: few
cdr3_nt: TGCGCCAGCAGCCCCGACAGGGTTGAGCAGTACTTC
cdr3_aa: CASSPDRVEQYF

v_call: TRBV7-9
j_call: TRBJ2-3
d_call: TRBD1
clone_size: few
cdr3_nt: TGTGCCAGCAGCTCTACGGACAGGGGTTCGGAAACAGATACGCAGTATTTT
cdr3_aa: CASSSTDRGSETDTQYF

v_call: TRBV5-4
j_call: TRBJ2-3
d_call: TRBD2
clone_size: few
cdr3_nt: TGTGCCAGCAGCTTGGATGGGCGGGGGATGACAGATACGCAGTATTTT
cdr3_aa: CASSLDGRGMTDTQYF

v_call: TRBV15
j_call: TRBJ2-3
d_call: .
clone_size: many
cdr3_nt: TGTGCCACCAGCAGACAATTGGGGGGCCGAACTAGCACAGATACGCAGTATTTT
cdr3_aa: CATSRQLGGRTSTDTQYF

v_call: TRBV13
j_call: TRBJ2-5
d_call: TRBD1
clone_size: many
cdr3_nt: TGTGCCAGCAGCCTTCGGACAGGGGAAGAGACCCAGTACTTC
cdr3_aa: CASSLRTGEETQYF

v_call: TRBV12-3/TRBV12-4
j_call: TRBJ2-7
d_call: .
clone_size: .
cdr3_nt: TGTGCCAGCAGCCTTCTCAAAGGGGAAGAGCAGTACTTC
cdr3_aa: CASSLLKGEEQYF

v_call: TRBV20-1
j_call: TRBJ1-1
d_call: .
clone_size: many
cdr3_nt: TGCAGTGGGGGGTTGAGGGCCATGAACACTGAAGCTTTCTTT
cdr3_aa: CSGGLRAMNTEAFF

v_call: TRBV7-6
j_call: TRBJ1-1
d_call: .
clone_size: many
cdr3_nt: TGTGCCAGCAGCCGGGGGGAGAAGAGCACTGAAGCTTTCTTT
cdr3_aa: CASSRGEKSTEAFF

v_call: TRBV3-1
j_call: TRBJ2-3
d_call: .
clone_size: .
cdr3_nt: TGTGCCAGCAGCCAAGATCCAGCCCCTTTGGGGAGCGCTAGCACAGATACGCAGTATTTT
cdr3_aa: CASSQDPAPLGSASTDTQYF

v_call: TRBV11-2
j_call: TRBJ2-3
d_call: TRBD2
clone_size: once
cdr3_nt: TGTGCCAGCAGTCACCTAGCGGGGGGGACAGATACGCGGTATTTT
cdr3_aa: CASSHLAGGTDTRYF

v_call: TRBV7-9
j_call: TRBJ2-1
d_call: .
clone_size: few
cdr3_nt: TGTGCCAGCAGCTACCCACCGGTCGCGGGGAAGTCCTACAATGAGCAGTTCTTC
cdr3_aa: CASSYPPVAGKSYNEQFF

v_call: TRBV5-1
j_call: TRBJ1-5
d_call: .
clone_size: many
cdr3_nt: TGCGCCAGCAGCTCAAGACCAACAGATGAAGTAACAAATCAGCCCCAGCATTTT
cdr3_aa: CASSSRPTDEVTNQPQHF